This T cell receptor (beta chain) was sequenced for a study of blood T cell repertoires in COVID-19. Study as a whole: The origin of the acute and convalescent COVID-19 samples was the United States, Italy and Spain. The cDNA or gDNA used as material had been derived from T cells, B-cell-depleted T cells, or PBMCs.

This clone was seen only a few times. This CDR3 has 13 residues. V lost 10 bases, J lost 4 bases, and 7 bases stayed unmatched. CDR1 is MDHEN, CDR2 SYDVKM, per germline. Study processing details: Quantification of nucleated cells was approximated via reference gene primer amplification. The repertoire was sequenced with immunoSEQ multiplex PCR; TCRdb's copy has only in-frame clones and lacks some. That table furnishes V, J and clone size, whereas the DNA furnished D and trimming. The top ten hold roughly 5.3% of the sample, which has some 83,000 clones, approximately 90% seen once. This clonotype was obtained from a woman older than 75 with active or convalescent COVID-19. The rearrangement joins TRBV28 to TRBJ2-7; 10 positions match TRBD1. The sequenced sample consisted of peripheral blood. CDR3 sequence: CATFRQGAYEQYF. The CDR3 DNA reads TGTGCCACCTTCAGACAGGGGGCTTACGAGCAGTACTTC.